A selection of T cell receptor beta chains follows, all from one sample in a study of cytomegalovirus exposure and HLA in healthy donors. The data were produced by immunoSEQ multiplex PCR, yet TCRdb's version contains in-frame clones alone and is incomplete. The sample has over 200,000 clones, 70% to 90% seen once. The sample taken for sequencing was PBMCs. The receptors were sampled from a human donor in good health. CDR3s include the opening cysteine and the closing phenylalanine or tryptophan. Each record gives: D gene, clone size, V gene, J gene, CDR3 DNA, CDR3 protein. A D gene is named only where the DNA matches it firmly. Rows may omit the clone size; those that give it use once, few, many or a size class.

>-|few|TRBV4-1|TRBJ2-1
TGCGCCAGCAGCGAATACAGGGTCCGGAGCTACAATGAGCAGTTCTTC
CASSEYRVRSYNEQFF
>TRBD1|once|TRBV29-1|TRBJ1-1
TGCAGCGTTGAAAGGGACAGGGGGGACACTGAAGCTTTCTTT
CSVERDRGDTEAFF
>-|-|TRBV11-2|TRBJ2-3
TGTGCCAGCAGCTTAGATCTCTACAGTGTGAACACAGATACGCAGTATTTT
CASSLDLYSVNTDTQYF
>-|-|TRBV2|TRBJ2-5
TGTGCCTCCAGGAAAGAGGCGGGACAAGAGACCCAGTACTTC
CASRKEAGQETQYF
>-|-|TRBV2|TRBJ1-5
TGTGCCAGCAGTCCTTATAGACAGTCGAGGAATCAGCCCCAGCATTTT
CASSPYRQSRNQPQHF
>TRBD1|-|TRBV13|TRBJ2-7
TGTGCCAGCAGCGCCTCGACAGGGGATGACGAGCAGTACTTC
CASSASTGDDEQYF
>TRBD1|-|TRBV29-1|TRBJ2-1
TGCAGCGCAGAGGGGGCCCCCTCCAGTGAGCAGTTCTTC
CSAEGAPSSEQFF
>TRBD2|-|TRBV6-6|TRBJ2-4
TGTGCCAGCAGTTACTTCGGCGGGGGACTAGAAAACATTCAGTACTTC
CASSYFGGGLENIQYF
>-|-|TRBV7-5|TRBJ2-1
TGTGCCAGAAGCTATCGACTGGGCAATGAGCAGTTCTTC
CARSYRLGNEQFF
>TRBD2|-|TRBV9|TRBJ2-3
TGTGCCAGCAGCGTAGAGTTAGCGGGAGGGCCGAGCACAGATACGCAGTATTTT
CASSVELAGGPSTDTQYF
>TRBD1|-|TRBV13|TRBJ2-7
TGTGCCAGCAGCTTACAGGGGGTGTCCTACGAGCAGTACTTC
CASSLQGVSYEQYF
>-|-|TRBV5-6|TRBJ2-1
TGTGCCAGCAGCTTGGCAGGGGTGGTCAATGAGCAGTTCTTC
CASSLAGVVNEQFF
>-|-|TRBV14|TRBJ1-1
TGTGCCAGCAGCCGGAGGGGAGGAGCTGAAGCTTTCTTT
CASSRRGGAEAFF
>TRBD2|-|TRBV5-1|TRBJ2-1
TGCGCCAGCAGGACCGGGACTAGCGGGAAGTACAATGAGCAGTTCTTC
CASRTGTSGKYNEQFF
>TRBD2|-|TRBV2|TRBJ2-3
TGTGCCAGCAGTGACAAGCGGGAGGGCGATACGCAGTATTTT
CASSDKREGDTQYF
>TRBD1|-|TRBV2|TRBJ2-2
TGTGCCAGCAGGGGGGGACAGGGGAACACCGGGGAGCTGTTTTTT
CASRGGQGNTGELFF
>-|-|TRBV9|TRBJ2-1
TGTGCCAGCAGCGTAGAAGCTAATGAGCAGTTCTTC
CASSVEANEQFF
>-|-|TRBV10-3|TRBJ1-1
TGTGCCATCATACGGGGGGGAACGGACACTGAAGCTTTCTTT
CAIIRGGTDTEAFF
>-|-|TRBV20-1|TRBJ2-7
TGCAGTGCTATGGTCGGCTACGAGCAGTACTTC
CSAMVGYEQYF
>TRBD2|-|TRBV4-3|TRBJ2-3
TGCGCCATGGAGCTAGCGGGAGGAGATACGCAGTATTTT
CAMELAGGDTQYF
>-|-|TRBV28|TRBJ2-7
TGTGCCAGCAGTTTAGATGGGAGTCACTACGAGCAGTACTTC
CASSLDGSHYEQYF
>-|-|TRBV14|TRBJ1-5
TGTGCCAGCAGCCAAGATAGTTGGAGGCCCCAGCATTTT
CASSQDSWRPQHF
>-|-|TRBV5-6|TRBJ2-7
TGTGCCAGCAGCTTGGCACAGGGCTACGAGCAGTACTTC
CASSLAQGYEQYF
>-|-|TRBV15|TRBJ2-4
TGTGCCACCAGCAGAGATGGGCAGGGTGGTCCAGGGGAATTGTTTATTCAGTACTTC
CATSRDGQGGPGELFIQYF
>-|-|TRBV6-1|TRBJ2-1
TGTGCCAGCAGGAAAATCGGAGGGCACAATGAGCAGTTCTTC
CASRKIGGHNEQFF
>TRBD2|-|TRBV7-2|TRBJ2-3
TGTGCCAGCAGCTTTGCCGGGACTAGCGGAAGTGGAGATACGCAGTATTTT
CASSFAGTSGSGDTQYF
>TRBD1|-|TRBV7-7|TRBJ2-2
TGTGCTAGCAGCTTAGACATGGGACAGGCCACCGGGGAGCTGTTTTTT
CASSLDMGQATGELFF
>TRBD1|-|TRBV5-1|TRBJ2-1
TGCGCCAGCAGCTTGAGGGACAGGGCTATCGATGAGCAGTTCTTC
CASSLRDRAIDEQFF
>-|-|TRBV4-3|TRBJ2-5
TGCGCCAGCAGCCCAGGACTAAGCCAAGAGACCCAGTACTTC
CASSPGLSQETQYF
>TRBD1|-|TRBV4-1|TRBJ1-6
TGCGCCAGCAGCCGTGGGACAGGGGTCCTGGGGAGCGATTCACCCCTCCACTTT
CASSRGTGVLGSDSPLHF
>TRBD1|-|TRBV28|TRBJ1-5
TGTGCCAGCAGTAGGACAGGGGGTAATCAGCCCCAGCATTTT
CASSRTGGNQPQHF
>-|few|TRBV7-9|TRBJ2-5
TGTGCCAGCAGCTTGTTCGGGGGTGAGACCCAGTACTTC
CASSLFGGETQYF
>TRBD2|-|TRBV5-1|TRBJ2-1
TGCGCCAGCAGCTTGTTGAGCGGGATCGGTTACAATGAGCAGTTCTTC
CASSLLSGIGYNEQFF
>TRBD2|-|TRBV10-3|TRBJ2-1
TGTGCCATCAGTACTAGCGGGAGGGCCCATGAGCAGTTCTTC
CAISTSGRAHEQFF
>-|-|TRBV4-1|TRBJ2-7
TGCGCCAGCAGCCAAATGGACAAGGCGGCGCAGTACTTC
CASSQMDKAAQYF
>TRBD1|-|TRBV29-1|TRBJ2-7
TGCAGCGCGCGACAGGGGGCGAAAAACGAGCAGTACTTC
CSARQGAKNEQYF
>-|once|TRBV5-1|TRBJ2-3
TGCGCCAGCAGCTTGGCCACGCAGGCGGACTATGATACGCAGTATTTT
CASSLATQADYDTQYF
>TRBD1|-|TRBV6-5|TRBJ1-1
TGTGCCAGCAGTCGGACAGGGGATGTGGAAGCTTTCTTT
CASSRTGDVEAFF
>TRBD1|-|TRBV10-3|TRBJ1-1
TGTGCCATCAGTGACGAACGAGGTCAGGGGGGGAACACTGAAGCTTTCTTT
CAISDERGQGGNTEAFF
>TRBD1|-|TRBV28|TRBJ1-4
TGTGCCAGCCAAGTAATCGGGACAGAAGATGAAAAACTGTTTTTT
CASQVIGTEDEKLFF
>TRBD1|-|TRBV19|TRBJ2-7
TGTGCCAGTTCTAGACAGGGAAGCTCCTACGAGCAGTACTTC
CASSRQGSSYEQYF
>-|-|TRBV30|TRBJ1-2
TGTGCCTGGAGTGTAGGGGCAGGGCCTACGGATGGCTACACCTTC
CAWSVGAGPTDGYTF
>-|-|TRBV1|TRBJ2-7
TGCACCAGCAGCCATCACAGCGGGGGGGGTTCCTACGAGCAGTACTTC
CTSSHHSGGGSYEQYF
>-|-|TRBV2|TRBJ2-6
TGTGCCAGCAGTGAAGAGGGGTCTGGGGCCAACGTCCTGACTTTC
CASSEEGSGANVLTF
>TRBD2|-|TRBV30|TRBJ2-1
TGTGCCTGGGGGGGACTAGCGGGAGGGGATCTCCTGTTCTTC
CAWGGLAGGDLLFF
>TRBD1|-|TRBV19|TRBJ2-7
TGTGCCAGTAGTTTCGGACAGGGTAACGAGCAGTACTTC
CASSFGQGNEQYF
>-|once|TRBV16|TRBJ1-4
TGTGCCAGCAGCCTTGGGGGAGGGACCCCCTCTTTT
CASSLGGGTPSF
>-|-|TRBV2|TRBJ2-1
TGTGCCAGCAGTGAGAACACCCACAATGAGCAGTTCTTC
CASSENTHNEQFF
>-|-|TRBV7-9|TRBJ2-1
TGTGCCAGCGGCGGAACGTGGGATGAGCAGTTCTTC
CASGGTWDEQFF
>-|-|TRBV7-3|TRBJ2-1
TGTGCCAGCAGCTTAGACGGGATCTCCTACAATGAGCAGTTCTTC
CASSLDGISYNEQFF
>-|-|TRBV6-4|TRBJ1-2
TGTGCCAGCAGAGCCTATGGCTACACCTTC
CASRAYGYTF
>TRBD2|-|TRBV10-2|TRBJ2-1
TGCGCCAGTACCGGGACTAGCACCGAGAGCTCCTACAATGAGCAGTTCTTC
CASTGTSTESSYNEQFF
>TRBD1|-|TRBV27|TRBJ2-1
TGTGCCAGCAGTACGATCTTACAGGGGGCGCGTTACAATGAGCAGTTCTTC
CASSTILQGARYNEQFF
>-|-|TRBV6-4|TRBJ2-3
TGTGCCAGCAGTGAGGGGGCGCGCCCAGATACGCAGTATTTT
CASSEGARPDTQYF
>-|-|TRBV5-8|TRBJ2-1
TGTGCCAGCAGCTGGGGAGTGGTGGTTGAGCAGTTCTTC
CASSWGVVVEQFF
>TRBD1|few|TRBV27|TRBJ1-2
TGTGCCAGCAGTTTACAGGGGGCGCGGGGCTATGGCTACACCTTC
CASSLQGARGYGYTF